This T cell receptor beta chain emerged from a study of shared clonotypes between healthy human individuals. The study, taken as a whole, reports: Several donors showed sharing of approximately 4.7% of naive CD4 clonotypes.

Each subset's genomic DNA was shared equally among a number of immunoSEQ plates. Original processing methods: Junction-only sequences without quality scores were provided by ImmunoSEQ, so filtering was different. Clones were read by immunoSEQ multiplex PCR, and TCRdb kept only the in-frame ones, dropping some. V and J calls and clone size are as listed in that table; D and trimming were resolved from the DNA. The sample contains some 240,000 clones, just over 65% of which appear only once. Regarding this clone: Antigen specificity is unknown.

The clonotype comes from a man between 25 and 39 years old in good health. Sequencing was performed on memory CD4+ T cells sorted from blood. The subset is: CD45RA-negative fraction.

The CDR3, as DNA: TGCAGCGTTGTGGAGGTTACAGATACGCAGTATTTT. Amino acid sequence: CSVVEVTDTQYF. The chain combines TRBV29-1 with TRBJ2-3; a possible D gene is TRBD2 (5 bases). The CDR3 covers 12 residues. V lost 4 bases to trimming and J lost 3 bases, with 8 bases between them. Germline V lookup: CDR1 SQVTM, CDR2 ANQGSEA.